This T cell receptor (beta chain) was observed in a study of beta chain features in type 1 diabetes. Sorting based on CD45RO/CCR7/CD25/CD127/CD95/CD27 separated CD4+ naive, central memory, regulatory and stem cell-like memory cells. CDR1 LNHDA and CDR2 SQIVND come from the germline V gene (reference sequence). Trimming removed 0 bases at V and 2 bases at J, with 16 bases between. This CDR3 region has 18 residues. The sequenced template was cDNA made from the entire isolated RNA. Sequencing used immunoSEQ multiplex PCR; TCRdb keeps in-frame clones, though not all of them. The data show 200,000 to 250,000 clones, 11% seen once.

The chain has TRBV19 and TRBJ2-2; possible D gene TRBD1, 6 bases. This receptor was identified in a man between 18 and 29 years old in good health. Sequenced: central memory CD4+ T cells from blood. The CDR3 nucleotides are TGTGCCAGTAGTATAGAACCCCCAGGGGCGGTAAACACCGGGGAGCTGTTTTTT. This encodes CASSIEPPGAVNTGELFF.